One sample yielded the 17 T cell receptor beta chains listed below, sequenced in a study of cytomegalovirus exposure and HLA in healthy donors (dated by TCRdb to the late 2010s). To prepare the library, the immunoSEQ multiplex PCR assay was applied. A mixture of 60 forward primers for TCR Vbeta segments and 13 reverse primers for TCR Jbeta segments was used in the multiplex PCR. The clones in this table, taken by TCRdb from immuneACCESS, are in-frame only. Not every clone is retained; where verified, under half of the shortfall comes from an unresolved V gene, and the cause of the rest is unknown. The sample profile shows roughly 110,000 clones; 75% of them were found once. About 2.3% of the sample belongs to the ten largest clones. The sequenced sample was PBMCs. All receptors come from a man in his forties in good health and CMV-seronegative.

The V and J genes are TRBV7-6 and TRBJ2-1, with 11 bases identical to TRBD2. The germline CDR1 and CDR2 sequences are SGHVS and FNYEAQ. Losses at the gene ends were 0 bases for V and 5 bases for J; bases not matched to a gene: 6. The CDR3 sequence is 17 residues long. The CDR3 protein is CASSLAPGLAEHNEQFF. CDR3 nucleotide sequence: TGTGCCAGCAGCTTAGCGCCGGGACTAGCGGAACACAATGAGCAGTTCTTC.

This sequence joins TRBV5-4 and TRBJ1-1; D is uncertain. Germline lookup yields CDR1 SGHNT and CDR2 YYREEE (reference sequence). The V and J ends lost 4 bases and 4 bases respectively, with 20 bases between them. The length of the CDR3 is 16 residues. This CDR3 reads CASSRSAPPAGTEAFF. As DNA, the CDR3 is TGTGCCAGCAGCAGGTCCGCACCACCGGCGGGCACTGAAGCTTTCTTT.

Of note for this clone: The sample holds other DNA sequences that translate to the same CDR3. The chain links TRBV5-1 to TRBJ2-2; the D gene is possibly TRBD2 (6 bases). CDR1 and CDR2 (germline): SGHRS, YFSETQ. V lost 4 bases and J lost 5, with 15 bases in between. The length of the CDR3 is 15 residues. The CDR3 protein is CASSKARGTTGELFF. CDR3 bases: TGCGCCAGCAGCAAGGCGCGGGGCACGACCGGGGAGCTGTTTTTT.

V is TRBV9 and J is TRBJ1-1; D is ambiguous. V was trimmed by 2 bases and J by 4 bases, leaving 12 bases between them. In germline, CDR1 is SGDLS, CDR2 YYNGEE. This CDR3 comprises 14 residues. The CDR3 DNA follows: TGTGCCAGCAGCGTGAGTCCGGGAGGCACTGAAGCTTTCTTT. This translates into CASSVSPGGTEAFF.

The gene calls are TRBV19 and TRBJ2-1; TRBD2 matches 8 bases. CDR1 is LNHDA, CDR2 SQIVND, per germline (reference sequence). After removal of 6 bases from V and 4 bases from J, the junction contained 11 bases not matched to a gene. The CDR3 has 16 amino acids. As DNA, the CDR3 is TGTGCCAGTAGGTCCAGCAGCGGGGGAGTATACAATGAGCAGTTCTTC. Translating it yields CASRSSSGGVYNEQFF.

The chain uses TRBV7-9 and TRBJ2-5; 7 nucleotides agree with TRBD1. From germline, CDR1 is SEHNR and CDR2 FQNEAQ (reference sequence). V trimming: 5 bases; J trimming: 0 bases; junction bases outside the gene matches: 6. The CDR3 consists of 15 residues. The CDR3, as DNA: TGTGCCAGCAGCCAATACAGGGGTAACCAAGAGACCCAGTACTTC. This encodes CASSQYRGNQETQYF.

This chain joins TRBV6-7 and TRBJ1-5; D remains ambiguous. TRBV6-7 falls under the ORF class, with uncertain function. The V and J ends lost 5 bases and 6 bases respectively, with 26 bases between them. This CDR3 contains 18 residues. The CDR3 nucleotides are TGTGCCAGCAGTGACGCGGGAGGCGTGGCAGGTTTCAGTCAGCCCCAGCATTTT. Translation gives CASSDAGGVAGFSQPQHF.

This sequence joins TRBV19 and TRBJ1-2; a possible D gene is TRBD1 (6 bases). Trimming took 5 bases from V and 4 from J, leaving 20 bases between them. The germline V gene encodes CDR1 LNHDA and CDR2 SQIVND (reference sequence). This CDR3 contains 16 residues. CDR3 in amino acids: CASSPWGGLRGYGYTF. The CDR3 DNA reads TGTGCCAGTAGTCCCTGGGGGGGGCTGCGTGGCTATGGCTACACCTTC.

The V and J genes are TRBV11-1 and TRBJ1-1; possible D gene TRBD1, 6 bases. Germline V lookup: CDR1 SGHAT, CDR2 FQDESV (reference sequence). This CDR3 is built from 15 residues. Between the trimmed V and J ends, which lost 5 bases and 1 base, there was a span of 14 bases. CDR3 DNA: TGTGCCAGCAGCCCCCAGGACAGATGGAACACTGAAGCTTTCTTT. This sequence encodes CASSPQDRWNTEAFF. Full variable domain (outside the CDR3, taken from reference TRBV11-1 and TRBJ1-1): EAEVAQSPRYKITEKSQAVAFWCDPISGHATLYWYRQILGQGPELLVQFQDESVVDDSQLPKDRFSAERLKGVDSTLKIQPAELGDSAMYLCASSPQDRWNTEAFFGQGTRLTVV.

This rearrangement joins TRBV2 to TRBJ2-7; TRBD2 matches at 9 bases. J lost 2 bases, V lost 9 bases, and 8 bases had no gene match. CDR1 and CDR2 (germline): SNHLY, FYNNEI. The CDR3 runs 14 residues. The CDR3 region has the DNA TGTGCCAGTGGGGGGCGGGGGGGAGCCTACGAGCAGTACTTC. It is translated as CASGGRGGAYEQYF.

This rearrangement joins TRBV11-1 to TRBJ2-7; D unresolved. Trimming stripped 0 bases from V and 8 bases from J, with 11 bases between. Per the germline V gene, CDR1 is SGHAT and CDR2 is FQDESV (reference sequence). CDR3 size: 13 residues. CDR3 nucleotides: TGTGCCAGCAGCTTAGCTCACGGAGCGCAGCAGTACTTC. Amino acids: CASSLAHGAQQYF.

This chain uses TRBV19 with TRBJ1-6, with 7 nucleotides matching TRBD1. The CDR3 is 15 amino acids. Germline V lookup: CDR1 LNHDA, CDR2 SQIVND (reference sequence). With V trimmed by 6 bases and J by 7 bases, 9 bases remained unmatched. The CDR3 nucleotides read TGTGCCAGTAGGGCACGTGACAGGGAGAATTCACCCCTCCACTTT. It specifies CASRARDRENSPLHF.

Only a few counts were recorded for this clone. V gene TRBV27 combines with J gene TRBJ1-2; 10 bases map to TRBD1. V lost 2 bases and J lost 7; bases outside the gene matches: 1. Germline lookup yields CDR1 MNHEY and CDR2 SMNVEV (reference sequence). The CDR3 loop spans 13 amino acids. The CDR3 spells CASSLGQGGGYTF. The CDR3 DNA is TGTGCCAGCAGTTTAGGACAGGGGGGTGGCTACACCTTC.

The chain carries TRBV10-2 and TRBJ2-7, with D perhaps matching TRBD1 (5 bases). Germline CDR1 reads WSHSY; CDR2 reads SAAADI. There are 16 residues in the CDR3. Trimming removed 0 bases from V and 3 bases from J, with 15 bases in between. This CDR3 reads CASSESTGRRGYEQYF. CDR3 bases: TGCGCCAGCAGTGAGTCGACTGGTCGAAGGGGCTACGAGCAGTACTTC.

DNA for the CDR3: TGCGCCAGCAGCCAATACCCAATCTCCGGGATAGGCACAGATACGCAGTATTTT. It yields the protein CASSQYPISGIGTDTQYF. The chain joins TRBV4-1 to TRBJ2-3, with D possibly being TRBD2 (5 bases). This CDR3 spans 18 amino acids. The germline V gene has CDR1 MGHRA and CDR2 YSYEKL. The V and J ends lost 2 bases and 1 base respectively, with 19 bases between them.

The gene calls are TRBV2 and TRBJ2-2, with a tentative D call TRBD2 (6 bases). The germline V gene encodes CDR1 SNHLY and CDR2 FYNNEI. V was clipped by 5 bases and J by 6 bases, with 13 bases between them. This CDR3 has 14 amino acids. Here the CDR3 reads CASSQRLVSGELFF. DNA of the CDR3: TGTGCCAGCAGTCAACGACTAGTGTCCGGGGAGCTGTTTTTT.

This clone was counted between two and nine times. CDR3 nucleotide sequence: TGTGCCAGCAGTCCACGACTAGCGGGGAGTCAAGAGACCCAGTACTTC. This gives the protein CASSPRLAGSQETQYF. The J gene is TRBJ2-5, the V gene TRBV27; 11 positions agree with TRBD2. This CDR3 is built from 16 residues. Germline CDR1 reads MNHEY; CDR2 reads SMNVEV (reference sequence). After removal of 5 bases from V and 2 bases from J, the junction contained 7 bases not matched to a gene.